This TCR beta chain derives from a study of shared clonotypes between healthy human individuals. The germline V gene encodes CDR1 MRHNA and CDR2 SNTAGT. There are 14 residues in the CDR3. V shed 5 bases and J shed 17 bases, with 24 bases lying between them. The method was immunoSEQ multiplex PCR; TCRdb's version includes in-frame clones alone and lacks a portion of them. The sample carries roughly 1,000,000 clones, around three quarters recorded once. The sequenced sample consisted of memory CD4+ T cells from PBMCs. As to subset: CD45RA-negative fraction. The chain links TRBV6-4 to TRBJ2-2; TRBD2 is a possible D gene (6 bases). The clonotype comes from a man younger than 35 in good health. Some clones in this sample may be carry-over from other donors' samples. CDR3 sequence: CASSSGLQPAGCFF. The CDR3, as DNA: TGTGCCAGCAGTTCGGGACTCCAACCGGCCGGCTGTTTTTTT.